Presented here are 21 T cell receptor beta chains from one specimen sequenced in a study of CD4 and CD8 cells across lung adenocarcinoma regions. Each CDR3 protein is one row after TCRdb ran MiXCR on the PCR reads. This table has approximately 3,500 distinct CDR3 sequences, roughly three fifths appearing once. Sequencing input: CD4+ T cells from the margin of a lung tumor. These receptors originate from a male donor with lung adenocarcinoma. The CD4 and CD8 labels of this study may be unreliable.

V and J are TRBV6-1 and TRBJ2-1; 9 positions match TRBD2. Matching the DNA end better, TRBJ2-5 makes the J call doubtful. CDR3 length: 15 residues. Germline loops: CDR1 MNHNS, CDR2 SASEGT. Here the CDR3 DNA reads TGTGCCAGCAGGACGGGACTAGCAGGCCAAGAGACCCAGTACTTC. It translates to CASRTGLAGQETQYF.

This clonotype is large. The V gene is TRBV10-1, the J gene TRBJ2-2; either TRBD1 or TRBD2 may supply D (5 bases each). Trimming took 3 bases from V and 7 from J, leaving 18 bases between them. From germline, CDR1 is WNHNN and CDR2 SYGVQD (reference sequence). CDR3 length: 16 residues. Written as DNA, the CDR3 is TGCGCCAGCAGTGACTTGGGACGGGAAGTTATCGGGGAGCTGTTTTTT. This codes for CASSDLGREVIGELFF.

The chain joins TRBV6-1 to TRBJ2-1; D unresolved. The DNA end is more similar to TRBJ2-7, so the J call may be wrong. Germline V gene sequence: CDR1 MNHNS, CDR2 SASEGT. The CDR3 is 13 amino acids. CDR3 region: CASRSPYSYEQYF. CDR3 bases: TGTGCCAGCAGATCCCCATACTCCTACGAGCAGTACTTC.

J is TRBJ2-2 and V is TRBV6-1; D unresolved. CDR1 MNHNS and CDR2 SASEGT come from the germline V gene. CDR3 length: 14 amino acids. The V end was cut by 7 bases, the J end by 0 bases, with 9 bases between. The CDR3 here is CASKEGTNTGELFF. The DNA for the CDR3 is TGTGCCAGCAAGGAAGGGACGAACACCGGGGAGCTGTTTTTT.

This clonotype has a single count. One end of the junction does not line up with germline, which may come from a read error. The chain has TRBV25-1 and TRBJ2-4; D is possibly TRBD1 or TRBD2 (5 bases each). In germline, CDR1 is MGHDK, CDR2 SYGVNS. The CDR3 sequence is 17 residues long. As DNA, the CDR3 is TGTGCCAGCAGTGGAAAAACGGGGCTGGGAGCCATAGATACGCAGTACTTT. Translating it yields CASSGKTGLGAIDTQYF.

This clonotype was observed a handful of times. The germline gene is not matched at one end of the junction; a read error may be the cause. The chain links TRBV6-5 to TRBJ1-3, with a tentative D call TRBD1 (6 bases). Germline V gene lookup returns CDR1 MNHEY and CDR2 SVGAGI. The CDR3 totals 16 residues. CDR3 protein: CASRYSRDNSGNTIYF. CDR3 DNA: TGTGCCAGCAGATACTCACGGGACAACTCTGGAAACACCATATATTTT.

The gene calls are TRBV6-1 and TRBJ2-1, with D perhaps TRBD2 (6 bases). The germline V and J ends were trimmed by 5 bases and 0 bases, with 11 bases remaining between them. Germline-derived CDR1 and CDR2 are MNHNS and SASEGT. The CDR3 spans 15 residues. This CDR3 reads CASSPDGSSYNEQFF. The CDR3 DNA sequence: TGTGCCAGCAGTCCGGACGGGAGCTCCTACAATGAGCAGTTCTTC.

The chain recombines TRBV6-1 with TRBJ1-5; 8 bases are shared with TRBD1. CDR1 MNHNS and CDR2 SASEGT come from the germline V gene. V trimming: 7 bases; J trimming: 4 bases; junction bases outside the gene matches: 12. The CDR3 covers 16 residues. The CDR3 reads CASTERTGWGNQPQHF. In DNA, the CDR3 is TGTGCCAGCACCGAGAGGACAGGGTGGGGAAATCAGCCCCAGCATTTT.

This clonotype was detected only a few times. The gene calls are TRBV6-1 and TRBJ2-2, with 10 bases aligning to TRBD2. Per germline, CDR1 MNHNS and CDR2 SASEGT. The CDR3 loop spans 14 amino acids. V trimming: 6 bases; J trimming: 4 bases; junction bases outside the gene matches: 2. In nucleotides, the CDR3 is TGTGCCAGCAGGAGCGGGGGGGGCACCGGGGAGCTGTTTTTT. It codes for CASRSGGGTGELFF.

The chain employs TRBV10-1 and TRBJ2-2, with D maybe TRBD2 (5 bases). V was clipped by 5 bases and J by 6 bases, with 13 bases between them. Germline-derived CDR1 and CDR2 are WNHNN and SYGVQD (reference sequence). CDR3 length equals 14 residues. The CDR3 DNA is TGCGCCAGCAGTCCTTCCACGGAGGCCGGGGAGCTGTTTTTT. Translation gives CASSPSTEAGELFF.

V and J are TRBV6-1 and TRBJ2-2, with D unclear. V lost 5 bases, J lost 8 bases, and 9 bases lay in between. Germline V gene data show CDR1 as MNHNS and CDR2 as SASEGT. This CDR3 comprises 12 residues. CDR3: CASSIYKGELFF. The CDR3 DNA follows: TGTGCCAGCAGTATCTACAAAGGGGAGCTGTTTTTT.

As to this clonotype: Here the CDR3 omits its conserved ending phenylalanine or tryptophan, so a read error is the likely source. The chain joins TRBV7-3 to TRBJ2-5; D is ambiguous. Trimming left V 4 bases short and J 5 bases short, with 11 bases between. Germline V lookup: CDR1 SGHTA, CDR2 FQGTGA. This CDR3 spans 13 amino acids. CDR3 in DNA: TGTGCCAGCAGCTCTGGGGTAGGGGAGACCCAGTACTTA. Protein product: CASSSGVGETQYL.

This chain joins TRBV6-1 and TRBJ2-1; the match to TRBD2 covers 11 bases. The J call is doubtful: the DNA matches TRBJ2-5 better. In germline, CDR1 is MNHNS, CDR2 SASEGT. The CDR3 runs to 20 residues. CDR3 sequence (DNA): TGTGCCAGCAGAGGGTCGGAGACTAGCGGGACTATGCCTGGGAGAGAGACCCAGTACTTC. Its translation is CASRGSETSGTMPGRETQYF.

The rearrangement uses TRBV6-1 and TRBJ2-6; D is possibly TRBD2 (5 bases). The V end lost 9 bases, the J end lost 0 bases, and 9 bases lay between the germline ends. The CDR3 sequence is 14 residues long. Germline V CDR1 and CDR2: MNHNS, SASEGT. DNA of the CDR3: TGTGCCAGTGCCGGGATCTCTGGGGCCAACGTCCTGACTTTC. It translates to CASAGISGANVLTF.

Notes on this clonotype: Compared with germline, one end of the junction differs, possibly owing to a read error. This chain uses TRBV6-1 with TRBJ1-2; 10 bases match TRBD1. Per germline, CDR1 MNHNS and CDR2 SASEGT. CDR3 length: 14 residues. For the CDR3, the DNA is TGTGCCAGCACCGGACAGGGGGTTAACTATGAAGCTTCCTTC. This encodes CASTGQGVNYEASF.

Only a few counts were recorded for this clonotype. The V and J genes are TRBV25-1 and TRBJ2-3, with D perhaps given as TRBD1 or TRBD2 (5 bases each). Germline CDR1 is MGHDK and CDR2 is SYGVNS. V gave up 7 bases and J gave up 2 bases, with 19 bases separating them. The CDR3 runs 16 residues. This CDR3 is CASTPGPQAATDTQYF. The CDR3 DNA follows: TGTGCCAGCACCCCGGGACCCCAAGCAGCCACAGATACGCAGTATTTT. Supplemented by reference TRBV25-1 and TRBJ2-3, the full variable domain reads EADIYQTPRYLVIGTGKKITLECSQTMGHDKMYWYQQDPGMELHLIHYSYGVNSTEKGDLSSESTVSRIRTEHFPLTLESARPSHTSQYLCASTPGPQAATDTQYFGPGTRLTVL.

This clonotype is labeled as large. The chain is built from TRBV6-5 and TRBJ2-2; no firm D call. The CDR3 extends over 16 amino acids. Germline values: CDR1 MNHEY, CDR2 SVGAGI. Trimming took off 0 bases at V and 4 bases at J, with 12 bases between the two ends. This CDR3 is CASSYSDGRSTGELFF. CDR3 coding DNA: TGTGCCAGCAGTTACTCGGACGGCCGGAGCACCGGGGAGCTGTTTTTT.

This clonotype came up a few times. The V gene is TRBV6-1, the J gene TRBJ2-1; 13 positions agree with TRBD2. The CDR3 spans 15 residues. V was pared by 6 bases and J by 5 bases, with 4 bases of the junction left unmatched. Germline V gene sequence: CDR1 MNHNS, CDR2 SASEGT. The CDR3: CASRGLAGYDNEQFF. For the CDR3, the DNA is TGTGCCAGCAGGGGACTAGCGGGGTACGACAATGAGCAGTTCTTC.

The gene calls are TRBV4-1 and TRBJ2-1, with 10 bases identical to TRBD2. The CDR3 is 18 residues long. Germline lookup yields CDR1 MGHRA and CDR2 YSYEKL. Trimming cost V 2 bases and J 1 base; bases outside gene matches: 8. DNA for the CDR3: TGCGCCAGCAGCCAAAGAAGCGGGAGGGCCTCATCCTACAATGAGCAGTTCTTC. Translated: CASSQRSGRASSYNEQFF.

This clonotype appeared a few times. V gene TRBV6-1 combines with J gene TRBJ1-2, with D unclear. The CDR3 extends over 15 amino acids. The V and J ends lost 0 bases and 0 bases respectively, with 8 bases between them. Germline V gene data show CDR1 as MNHNS and CDR2 as SASEGT. CDR3 sequence: CASSEAWRPNYGYTF. The CDR3 DNA sequence: TGTGCCAGCAGTGAAGCGTGGAGACCTAACTATGGCTACACCTTC.

The chain is built from TRBV6-1 and TRBJ2-5; 10 bases match TRBD1. Matching the DNA end better, TRBJ2-7 makes the J call doubtful. The CDR3 totals 14 residues. Germline lookup yields CDR1 MNHNS and CDR2 SASEGT. The CDR3 DNA sequence: TGTGCCAGCATAACGGGACAGGGGAACCACGAGCAGTACTTC. This encodes CASITGQGNHEQYF.